The clone carrying this TCR beta chain came up a few times. Its antigen is currently unknown. This CDR3 is 18 amino acids long. Germline V gene sequence: CDR1 ENHRY, CDR2 SYGVKD. J gave up 4 bases and V 0 bases, and 7 bases lay outside the gene matches. The source of the sample is a study of regulatory T cells in long-lasting Graves disease. The study, taken as a whole, reports: Favored usage of TRBV28, TRBJ1-2 and TRBJ2-5 was recorded in persistent disease. TCR diversity was lower in persistent than newly diagnosed Graves' disease.

Time point of the sample: newly diagnosed GD, antithyroid drugs for less than 3 months. From RNA extracted from PBMCs, the TCR library was made. The peripheral blood volume drawn was around 10 milliliters, and it was collected into EDTA tubes. In building TCR beta libraries, iRepertoire HTBI primers were used together with Arm-PCR of CDR3 regions. TCRdb reprocessed the multiplex PCR reads via MiXCR and lists one record per CDR3 protein. Here the sample spans 410,000 or so distinct CDR3 sequences, about 15% being singletons. These data were also reused for a study on T cells in Graves' hyperthyroidism and ophthalmopathy. Per that study: TCR CDR3 regions were first amplified by RT-PCR with HTBI primers.

Sequencing was performed on peripheral blood mononuclear cells (PBMCs), taken at new diagnosis, from a patient treated with antithyroid drugs. The J gene is TRBJ1-3, the V gene TRBV10-3, with 12 bases lining up with TRBD1. The receptor comes from a woman in her thirties with Graves disease. The CDR3 coding sequence is TGTGCCATCAGTGAGTCAAAGGGACAGGGGGCCTACGGAAACACCATATATTTT. Protein sequence: CAISESKGQGAYGNTIYF.